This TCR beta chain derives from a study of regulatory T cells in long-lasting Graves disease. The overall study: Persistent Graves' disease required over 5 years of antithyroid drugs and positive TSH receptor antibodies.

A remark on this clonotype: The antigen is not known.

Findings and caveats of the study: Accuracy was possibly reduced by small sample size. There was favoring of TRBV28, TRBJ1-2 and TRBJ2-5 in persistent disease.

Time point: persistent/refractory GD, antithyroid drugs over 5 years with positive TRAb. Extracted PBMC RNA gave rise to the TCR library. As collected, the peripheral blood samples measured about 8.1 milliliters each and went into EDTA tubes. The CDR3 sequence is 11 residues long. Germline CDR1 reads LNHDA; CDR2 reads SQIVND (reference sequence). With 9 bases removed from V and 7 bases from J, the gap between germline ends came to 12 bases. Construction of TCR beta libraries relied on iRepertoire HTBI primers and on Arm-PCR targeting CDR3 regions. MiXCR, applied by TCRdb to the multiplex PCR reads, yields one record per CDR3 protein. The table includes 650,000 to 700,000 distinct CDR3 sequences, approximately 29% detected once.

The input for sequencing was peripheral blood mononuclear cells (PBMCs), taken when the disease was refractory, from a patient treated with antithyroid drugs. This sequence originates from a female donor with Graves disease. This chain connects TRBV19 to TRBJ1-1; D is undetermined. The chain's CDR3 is CASPRGSEAFF. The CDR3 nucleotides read TGTGCCAGCCCCCGCGGGAGTGAAGCTTTCTTT.